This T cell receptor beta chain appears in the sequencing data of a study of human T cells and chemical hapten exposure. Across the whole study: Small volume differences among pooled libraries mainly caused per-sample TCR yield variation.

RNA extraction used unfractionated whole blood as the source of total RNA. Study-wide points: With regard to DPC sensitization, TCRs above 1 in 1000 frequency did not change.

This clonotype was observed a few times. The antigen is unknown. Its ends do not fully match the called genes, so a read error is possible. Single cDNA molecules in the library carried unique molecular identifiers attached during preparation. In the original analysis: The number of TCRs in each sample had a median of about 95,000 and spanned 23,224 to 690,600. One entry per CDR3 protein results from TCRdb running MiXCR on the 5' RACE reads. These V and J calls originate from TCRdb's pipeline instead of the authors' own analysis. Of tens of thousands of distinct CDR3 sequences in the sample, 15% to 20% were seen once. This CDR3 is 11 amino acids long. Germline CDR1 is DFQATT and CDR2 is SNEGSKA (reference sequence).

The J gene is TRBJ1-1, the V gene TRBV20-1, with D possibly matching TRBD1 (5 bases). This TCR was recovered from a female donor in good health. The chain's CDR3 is CSARGDVSHLF. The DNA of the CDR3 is TGCAGTGCTAGAGGGGACGTTTCCCATCTCTTT.